Reported below is one T cell receptor beta chain. The germline V gene has CDR1 SEHNR and CDR2 FQNEAQ (reference sequence). V was pared by 4 bases and J by 3 bases, with 16 bases between. This CDR3 spans 15 amino acids. Measured with immunoSEQ multiplex PCR; TCRdb has only the in-frame clones, and not every one. Here the sample spans tens of thousands of clones, more than 75% being singletons. The data were taken from a study of OX40 agonist ivuxolimab in advanced cancers. Study as a whole: It was ivuxolimab, an agonistic anti-OX40 (CD134) antibody, that patients were treated with.

The sample consisted of CD4+ or CD8+ T cells sorted from blood, taken in a trial of the OX40 agonist ivuxolimab. The clonotype originates from an adult with an advanced solid tumor such as melanoma, head and neck, liver or kidney cancer. V is TRBV7-9 and J is TRBJ2-7; D is perhaps TRBD1 or TRBD2 (5 bases each). The CDR3 sequence: CASSSQGELDYEQYF. CDR3 DNA sequence: TGTGCCAGCAGCTCCCAGGGAGAACTCGACTACGAGCAGTACTTC.